This TCR beta chain was identified in a study of T-cell reconstitution after alpha-beta-depleted transplantation in children. Unique molecular identifiers were built into the TCRbeta library. MiXCR, run by TCRdb on the PCR reads, gives a single entry per CDR3 protein. The sample has a few hundred thousand distinct CDR3 sequences, around 25% seen once; the top ten hold about a tenth. Study outcomes and limitations: T-cell numbers and diversity, one year after transplant, stemmed largely from T cells that were newly produced. At around two months after transplant, the alpha-beta T cells were reportedly derived from several hundred expanded clones that came from non-depleted graft cells. TCRbeta diversity was high at day 60 in some patients (a result of surviving recipient T cells and thymic progenitors).

With respect to this clonotype: What it recognizes is unknown.

The V gene end was trimmed by 5 bases and the J gene end by 2 bases; junction bases not matched to a gene: 6. Germline V gives CDR1 LGHDT, CDR2 YNNKEL (reference sequence). The CDR3 extends over 16 amino acids. The TCR originated in a male patient aged 10-17 years who had a stem cell transplant for acute lymphoblastic leukemia, so the T cells may come from the graft donor. The sequences come from PBMCs, mostly from graft donor cells, collected 180 days after TCRalphabeta/CD19-depleted stem cell transplant. The chain employs TRBV3-1 and TRBJ2-7; TRBD2 agrees at 13 bases. For the CDR3, the DNA is TGTGCCAGCAGCTCCCGGACTAGCGGGAGAACCTACGAGCAGTACTTC. Its translation is CASSSRTSGRTYEQYF.